This entry features one T cell receptor beta chain sequence. The target antigen is unknown. This entry belongs to a study of early T cells in non-severe SARS-CoV-2 infection. The overall study: Chains were unpaired, as sequencing was done on bulk RNA from unsorted whole blood. Overall study findings and caveats: Matching results from VDJdb favored anti-spike CD8 responses, leaving private and CD4 specificities undetected.

Researchers attached unique molecular identifiers to individual cDNA molecules. TCRdb reanalysed the 5' RACE reads using MiXCR and keeps one entry per CDR3 protein. Found here are some 30,000 distinct CDR3 sequences, about 8.2% of them singletons; the top ten hold less than 15%. Germline CDR1 SEHNR, CDR2 FQNEAQ (reference sequence). Deletions cut 4 bases from V and 3 bases from J, with 16 bases between. The CDR3 sequence is 15 residues long. The receptor was derived from an adult who was a healthcare worker with PCR-confirmed SARS-CoV-2 infection or an uninfected control (not recorded which). The chain has TRBV7-9 and TRBJ2-7; D is perhaps TRBD2 (6 bases). The sequenced sample consisted of whole blood. For the CDR3, the DNA is TGTGCCAGCAGCTCCCGCCCCGGGAGCAGCTACGAGCAGTACTTC. This encodes CASSSRPGSSYEQYF.